This TCR beta chain is from a study of long-term antiretroviral therapy in people with HIV. At the level of the study: The earliest specimens came about a decade ahead of the 2015 immediate-ART recommendation.

Survey level was the resolution at which the v3.0 immunoSEQ assay ran. TCRdb's copy holds only in-frame clones and misses some; the assay was immunoSEQ multiplex PCR. The sample lists around 12,000 clones, about nine tenths seen once, with around 20% in the top ten. Study-wide results and limits: Dominating the repertoire at all time points were the clones that expanded before ART. Post-treatment diversity went higher with ART but stayed below transplant donor controls.

The V and J ends lost 2 bases and 0 bases respectively, with 7 bases between them. Germline V gene sequence: CDR1 KGHSH, CDR2 LQKENI. CDR3 size: 14 residues. Worth noting for this clone: Antigen unknown.

This material consisted of unsorted PBMCs, taken 2.1 years after starting antiretroviral therapy. The genes are TRBV18 and TRBJ1-1; D is undetermined. This clonotype was sampled from a woman in her thirties or forties with HIV. CDR3 in amino acids: CASSPMQLNTEAFF. In DNA form, the CDR3 reads TGTGCCAGCTCACCAATGCAGTTGAACACTGAAGCTTTCTTT.